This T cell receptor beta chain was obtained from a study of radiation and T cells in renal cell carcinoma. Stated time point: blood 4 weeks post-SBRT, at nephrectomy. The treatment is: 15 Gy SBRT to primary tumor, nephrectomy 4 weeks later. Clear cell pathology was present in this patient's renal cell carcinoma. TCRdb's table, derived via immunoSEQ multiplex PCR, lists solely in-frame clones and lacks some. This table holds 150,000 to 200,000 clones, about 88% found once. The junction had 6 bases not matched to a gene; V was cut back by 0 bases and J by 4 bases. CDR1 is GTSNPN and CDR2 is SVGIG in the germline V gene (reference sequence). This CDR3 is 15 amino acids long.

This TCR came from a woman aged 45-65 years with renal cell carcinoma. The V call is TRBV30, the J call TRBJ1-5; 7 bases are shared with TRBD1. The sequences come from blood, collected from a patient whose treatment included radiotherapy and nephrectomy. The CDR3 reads CAWSVRGRGNQPQHF. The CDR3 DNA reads TGTGCCTGGAGTGTACGGGGCAGGGGGAATCAGCCCCAGCATTTT.